A selection of T cell receptor beta chains follows, all from one sample in a study of cytomegalovirus exposure and HLA in healthy donors. Assay used: immunoSEQ multiplex PCR; TCRdb lists only in-frame clones, some missing. This table has 150,000 to 200,000 clones, about 82% appearing once. Sequenced material: PBMCs. Source of these receptors: a woman younger than 30 in good health and CMV-seronegative. CDR3s include the opening cysteine and the closing phenylalanine or tryptophan. The D gene is left open where the match is weak. Size values are once, few and many counts, or a class for expanded clones, and some rows have none.

V gene	D gene	J gene	clone size	CDR3 protein	CDR3 DNA
TRBV4-1	-	TRBJ2-2	-	CASSQAGLNTGELFF	TGCGCCAGCAGCCAAGCGGGGTTAAACACCGGGGAGCTGTTTTTT
TRBV29-1	-	TRBJ1-2	-	CSVEGHYTF	TGCAGCGTTGAAGGGCACTACACCTTC
TRBV7-9	TRBD2	TRBJ2-2	-	CASSSLAGGPLKNGELFF	TGTGCCAGCAGCTCCTTAGCGGGAGGGCCATTGAAAAACGGGGAGCTGTTTTTT
TRBV27	-	TRBJ2-1	-	CASSLSWGDLYNEQFF	TGTGCCAGCAGTTTATCTTGGGGGGACCTCTACAATGAGCAGTTCTTC
TRBV6-1	-	TRBJ2-7	-	CASSALGWQGGPF	TGTGCCAGCAGTGCCCTGGGATGGCAGGGGGGCCCCTTC
TRBV19	TRBD2	TRBJ2-7	-	CASSTVAGATYEQYF	TGTGCCAGTAGTACCGTAGCGGGAGCCACCTACGAGCAGTACTTC
TRBV5-6	TRBD2	TRBJ2-7	-	CASSSTSGGYEQYF	TGTGCCAGCAGCTCGACTAGCGGGGGCTACGAGCAGTACTTC
TRBV2	TRBD1	TRBJ1-1	-	CASRGTGNTEAFF	TGTGCCAGCAGAGGGACAGGGAACACTGAAGCTTTCTTT
TRBV19	TRBD1	TRBJ2-7	-	CASSLQGVGNEQYF	TGTGCCAGTAGTCTACAGGGGGTAGGAAACGAGCAGTACTTC
TRBV2	-	TRBJ1-1	-	CASSVTGVGTEAFF	TGTGCCAGCAGTGTAACGGGGGTGGGCACTGAAGCTTTCTTT
TRBV5-1	TRBD1	TRBJ2-7	-	CASSRGVLGQGSYEQYF	TGCGCCAGCAGCCGAGGTGTATTAGGACAGGGCTCCTACGAGCAGTACTTC
TRBV9	-	TRBJ2-3	-	CASSVAGTSTDTQYF	TGTGCCAGCAGCGTAGCAGGGACTAGCACAGATACGCAGTATTTT
TRBV9	-	TRBJ2-1	-	CASSTSLGEQFF	TGTGCCAGCAGCACTAGCTTGGGTGAGCAGTTCTTC
TRBV5-1	-	TRBJ1-2	-	CASRDIPGQLYGYTF	TGCGCCAGCAGGGATATCCCCGGACAGCTCTATGGCTACACCTTC
TRBV18	-	TRBJ1-4	-	CASSLDSATNEKLFF	TGTGCCAGCTCACTAGACAGTGCAACTAATGAAAAACTGTTTTTT
TRBV12-5	-	TRBJ1-1	-	CASGWGTLYTEAFF	TGTGCTAGTGGATGGGGCACCTTATACACTGAAGCTTTCTTT
TRBV19	TRBD1	TRBJ2-2	-	CASSSGTGLETGELFF	TGTGCCAGTAGTTCCGGGACAGGGTTGGAAACCGGGGAGCTGTTTTTT
TRBV19	-	TRBJ1-3	few	CATLRPDYGNTIYF	TGTGCCACCTTACGCCCGGACTACGGAAACACCATATATTTT
TRBV25-1	-	TRBJ2-2	-	CASSEYSNTGELFF	TGTGCCAGCAGTGAGTACTCCAACACCGGGGAGCTGTTTTTT
TRBV11-2	TRBD2	TRBJ2-1	-	CASSLVAGLAGEQFF	TGTGCCAGCAGCTTAGTGGCGGGACTAGCCGGTGAGCAGTTCTTC
TRBV7-2	-	TRBJ2-5	-	CASSPGLQETQYF	TGTGCCAGCAGCCCGGGACTCCAAGAGACCCAGTACTTC
TRBV6-5	-	TRBJ2-3	few	CATSSVTSGRTDTQYF	TGTGCCACCAGTTCCGTAACAAGCGGTCGCACAGATACGCAGTATTTT
TRBV5-1	-	TRBJ1-6	-	CASSLEGGLDSPLHF	TGCGCCAGCAGCTTGGAGGGGGGGCTGGACTCACCCCTCCACTTT